The 27 T cell receptor beta chains below all came from one sample that was sequenced in a study of blood T cell repertoires in COVID-19. Measured with immunoSEQ multiplex PCR; TCRdb has only the in-frame clones, and not every one. Of about 270,000 clones listed, around 86% are singletons. The sequenced sample consisted of peripheral blood. The receptor source for this set is a man in his forties or fifties who had recovered from COVID-19.

This clone is a singleton in its sample. CDR3 in DNA: TGCGCCAGCAGTACAGACAGGTTTTGCGGGAACACTGAAGCTTTCTTT. It codes for CASSTDRFCGNTEAFF. The V and J genes are TRBV23-1 and TRBJ1-1; a weak D match, TRBD1 (6 bases). TRBV23-1 has ORF status, its function being uncertain. Trimming pared 5 bases from V and 1 base from J, leaving 17 bases between. The CDR3 is 16 residues long.

The genes are TRBV6-1 and TRBJ2-1; 8 bases line up with TRBD2. The CDR3 consists of 16 residues. Trimming cost V 2 bases and J 4 bases; bases outside gene matches: 7. Germline V gives CDR1 MNHNS, CDR2 SASEGT. CDR3 sequence (DNA): TGTGCCAGCAGTGAACTAGCGGGCGGGTTTTACAATGAGCAGTTCTTC. This sequence encodes CASSELAGGFYNEQFF.

The V gene is TRBV2, the J gene TRBJ1-6; weak D call: TRBD1 (5 bases). Germline CDR1 reads SNHLY; CDR2 reads FYNNEI. Trimming left V 6 bases short and J 2 bases short, with 14 bases between. CDR3 size: 16 residues. CDR3 protein: CASSGSGGAYNSPLHF. CDR3 DNA sequence: TGTGCCAGCAGCGGCTCTGGAGGGGCCTATAATTCACCCCTCCACTTT.

CDR3 sequence: CASREQGKENYGYTF. The CDR3 DNA reads TGTGCCAGCAGGGAACAGGGGAAAGAGAACTATGGCTACACCTTC. The chain employs TRBV27 and TRBJ1-2, with 7 bases identical to TRBD1. The J segment lost 2 bases and the V segment lost 6 bases, leaving 9 bases of the junction unmatched. The CDR3 spans 15 residues. CDR1 and CDR2 (germline): MNHEY, SMNVEV (reference sequence).

The V and J genes are TRBV7-8 and TRBJ2-1, with TRBD2 matching 10 bases. The CDR3 length is 16 residues. Germline V CDR1 and CDR2: SGHVS, FQNEAQ. V trimming: 1 base; J trimming: 8 bases; junction bases outside the gene matches: 8. The CDR3 sequence: CASSLEGSGRLDEQFF. The DNA of the CDR3 is TGTGCCAGCAGCTTAGAGGGTAGCGGGAGGTTGGATGAGCAGTTCTTC.

This rearrangement joins TRBV7-9 to TRBJ2-3, with 11 bases identical to TRBD2. CDR3 length equals 17 residues. The trim removed 4 bases at V and 0 bases at J, leaving 6 bases unmatched. Germline V gene sequence: CDR1 SEHNR, CDR2 FQNEAQ (reference sequence). CDR3 DNA sequence: TGTGCCAGCAGCTCAGGACTAGCGGGCTCTAGCACAGATACGCAGTATTTT. Translating gives CASSSGLAGSSTDTQYF.

The genes are TRBV10-3 and TRBJ1-2, with a possible D match to TRBD1 (6 bases). The CDR3 consists of 11 residues. Germline-derived CDR1 and CDR2 are ENHRY and SYGVKD. V was clipped by 10 bases and J by 4 bases, with 10 bases between them. The CDR3 here is CATTGSYGYTF. The CDR3 bases are TGTGCCACAACAGGGTCCTATGGCTACACCTTC.

This clone has a single count. The CDR3 protein is CASSATGSYEQYF. In nucleotides, the CDR3 is TGTGCCAGCAGCGCTACAGGGTCCTACGAGCAGTACTTC. V and J are TRBV9 and TRBJ2-7; D may be TRBD1 (6 bases). V was trimmed by 3 bases and J by 1 base, leaving 8 bases between them. Germline V gene data show CDR1 as SGDLS and CDR2 as YYNGEE. CDR3 length equals 13 residues.

The rearrangement links TRBV5-1 to TRBJ1-4; TRBD1 is a possible D gene (5 bases). The CDR3 runs 15 residues. CDR1 and CDR2 from the germline V gene are SGHRS and YFSETQ. V lost 0 bases and J lost 7, with 13 bases in between. CDR3 protein: CASSLEQGRSEKLFF. The CDR3 DNA reads as TGCGCCAGCAGCTTGGAGCAGGGTCGAAGTGAAAAACTGTTTTTT.

The CDR3 sequence: CASSLFAGEGETQYF. For the CDR3, the DNA is TGTGCCAGCAGTTTATTTGCGGGAGAAGGGGAGACCCAGTACTTC. This rearrangement joins TRBV27 to TRBJ2-5; 7 bases align to TRBD2. V lost 1 base, J lost 5 bases, and 7 bases stayed unmatched. The germline gives CDR1 MNHEY, CDR2 SMNVEV (reference sequence). This CDR3 has 15 amino acids.

The chain is built from TRBV9 and TRBJ2-7; D call uncertain. The V end lost 1 base, the J end lost 3 bases, and 11 bases lay between the germline ends. The germline CDR1 and CDR2 sequences are SGDLS and YYNGEE. There are 14 residues in the CDR3. CDR3 in amino acids: CASSVSSQDYEQYF. The CDR3 region has the DNA TGTGCCAGCAGCGTATCTTCGCAGGACTACGAGCAGTACTTC.

The CDR3 DNA reads TGTGCCAGCAGCGGGGCGGGGGCCAGATTCTCCTACAATGAGCAGTTCTTC. As protein: CASSGAGARFSYNEQFF. The chain carries TRBV11-2 and TRBJ2-1, with D possibly TRBD2 on 7 matching bases. Trimming shortened V by 5 bases and J by 0 bases, and 17 bases separated the two germline ends. CDR3 length: 17 amino acids. From germline, CDR1 is SGHAT and CDR2 FQNNGV. Combining the CDR3 with reference TRBV11-2 and TRBJ2-1 gives the whole variable domain EAGVAQSPRYKIIEKRQSVAFWCNPISGHATLYWYQQILGQGPKLLIQFQNNGVVDDSQLPKDRFSAERLKGVDSTLKIQPAKLEDSAVYLCASSGAGARFSYNEQFFGPGTRLTVL.

The J gene is TRBJ1-1, the V gene TRBV5-1, with 7 bases that match TRBD1. CDR1 and CDR2 (germline): SGHRS, YFSETQ. Unmatched junction bases numbered 8, after V lost 0 bases and J lost 3 bases. The CDR3 is 16 residues long. This CDR3 is CASSLGQGLGDTEAFF. CDR3 sequence (DNA): TGCGCCAGCAGCTTGGGACAGGGCCTGGGAGACACTGAAGCTTTCTTT. Drawing the rest from reference TRBV5-1 and TRBJ1-1, the complete variable domain is KAGVTQTPRYLIKTRGQQVTLSCSPISGHRSVSWYQQTPGQGLQFLFEYFSETQRNKGNFPGRFSGRQFSNSRSEMNVSTLELGDSALYLCASSLGQGLGDTEAFFGQGTRLTVV.

The chain uses TRBV5-1 and TRBJ1-1; D may be TRBD1 (6 bases). CDR1 and CDR2 from the germline V gene are SGHRS and YFSETQ. CDR3 length: 13 amino acids. The ends were cut back, 4 bases at V and 6 bases at J, with 13 bases in the middle. DNA of the CDR3: TGCGCCAGCAGCCATACAGGGTCCCCTGAAGCTTTCTTT. This gives the protein CASSHTGSPEAFF.

V and J are TRBV9 and TRBJ2-3; TRBD2 is a possible D gene (6 bases). The CDR3 has 16 amino acids. The germline V gene has CDR1 SGDLS and CDR2 YYNGEE. V lost 6 bases and J lost 8, with 25 bases in between. The DNA for the CDR3 is TGTGCCAGCACCGCGGGACCCAACCCAGAAACGGGTACGCAGTATTTT. It yields the protein CASTAGPNPETGTQYF.

CDR3 amino acids: CASSGGRGHNEQFF. The CDR3 DNA reads TGTGCCAGCAGCGGGGGGCGGGGGCACAATGAGCAGTTCTTC. V usage is TRBV9 and J usage is TRBJ2-1, with D possibly being TRBD2 (7 bases). V dropped 3 bases and J dropped 5 bases, with 12 bases sitting between them. CDR3 length: 14 residues. The germline gives CDR1 SGDLS, CDR2 YYNGEE.

DNA for the CDR3: TGTGCCAGCAGTGACAACACAGGGGGCATTGGGGCCAACGTCCTGACTTTC. It translates to CASSDNTGGIGANVLTF. The chain combines TRBV6-4 with TRBJ2-6; 9 bases map to TRBD1. CDR1 is MRHNA, CDR2 SNTAGT, per germline. V dropped 2 bases and J dropped 3; count of bases not matched to a gene: 5. This CDR3 region has 17 residues.

The chain has TRBV19 and TRBJ1-2, with D unclear. Trimming cost V 6 bases and J 0 bases, with 14 bases left between them. The germline CDR1 and CDR2 sequences are LNHDA and SQIVND (reference sequence). This CDR3 has 15 residues. CDR3 bases: TGTGCCAGTAGAACTCCAGGTCAAGCTAACTATGGCTACACCTTC. Translating it yields CASRTPGQANYGYTF.

The V call is TRBV19, the J call TRBJ2-3; D might be TRBD2 (7 bases). The V end was cut by 3 bases, the J end by 2 bases, with 12 bases between. This CDR3 has 15 amino acids. Germline loops: CDR1 LNHDA, CDR2 SQIVND (reference sequence). CDR3 region: CASSMGGTNTDTQYF. Written as DNA, the CDR3 is TGTGCCAGTAGTATGGGGGGGACAAACACAGATACGCAGTATTTT.

This chain uses TRBV6-5 with TRBJ1-3, with D tentatively TRBD1 (6 bases). V lost 8 bases, J lost 3 bases, and 11 bases lay in between. The CDR3 extends over 13 amino acids. The V gene's germline CDR1 is MNHEY and CDR2 SVGAGI. The CDR3 here is CASGGGFGNTIYF. The CDR3 nucleotides read TGTGCCAGCGGGGGGGGCTTTGGAAACACCATATATTTT.

The CDR3 coding sequence is TGTGCCACCGCCCCGGGACGGGGGGGCACAGATACGCAGTATTTT. It translates to CATAPGRGGTDTQYF. The chain has TRBV24-1 and TRBJ2-3; 7 nucleotides align to TRBD2. The CDR3 spans 15 residues. V was clipped by 9 bases and J by 1 base; unmatched bases: 9. The V gene's germline CDR1 is KGHDR and CDR2 SFDVKD.

The rearrangement uses TRBV6-5 and TRBJ1-1; D call uncertain. CDR1 is MNHEY and CDR2 is SVGAGI in the germline V gene. The CDR3 contains 15 residues. Trimming took 6 bases from V and 5 from J, leaving 19 bases between them. The CDR3: CASSFQTLGATEAFF. For the CDR3, the DNA is TGTGCCAGCAGCTTCCAGACACTGGGCGCAACTGAAGCTTTCTTT.

J is TRBJ2-5 and V is TRBV5-5, with TRBD1 identical over 7 bases. From germline, CDR1 is SGHKS and CDR2 YYEKEE (reference sequence). Losses at the gene ends were 4 bases for V and 3 bases for J; bases not matched to a gene: 6. The CDR3 covers 14 residues. Here the CDR3 DNA reads TGTGCCAGCAGCGGCCGGGACAGAAAAGAGACCCAGTACTTC. Amino acid sequence: CASSGRDRKETQYF.

The V gene is TRBV27, the J gene TRBJ2-2; TRBD1 is a possible D gene (6 bases). V was trimmed by 5 bases and J by 4 bases, leaving 23 bases between them. This CDR3 has 18 residues. CDR1 MNHEY and CDR2 SMNVEV come from the germline V gene (reference sequence). The CDR3 sequence: CASSDGYWTVRGTGELFF. The CDR3, as DNA: TGTGCCAGCAGTGATGGATATTGGACAGTACGAGGCACCGGGGAGCTGTTTTTT.

The rearrangement joins TRBV25-1 to TRBJ2-3, with D unresolved. The CDR3 is 16 residues long. The V end was cut by 6 bases, the J end by 3 bases, with 19 bases between. Germline CDR1 and CDR2: MGHDK and SYGVNS. The CDR3 region has the DNA TGTGCCAGCAGCACGGCGCGGATTCCCCCGACAGATACGCAGTATTTT. Amino acid sequence: CASSTARIPPTDTQYF. Together with reference TRBV25-1 and TRBJ2-3, the CDR3 gives the full variable domain: EADIYQTPRYLVIGTGKKITLECSQTMGHDKMYWYQQDPGMELHLIHYSYGVNSTEKGDLSSESTVSRIRTEHFPLTLESARPSHTSQYLCASSTARIPPTDTQYFGPGTRLTVL.

The chain employs TRBV4-1 and TRBJ2-3; TRBD1 is a possible D gene (8 bases). Trimming left V 5 bases short and J 0 bases short, with 18 bases between. The CDR3 sequence is 17 residues long. Germline V gene sequence: CDR1 MGHRA, CDR2 YSYEKL. CDR3 coding DNA: TGCGCCAGCAGCGGCACGGGGGGACAGGCAAGCACAGATACGCAGTATTTT. It translates to CASSGTGGQASTDTQYF.

The rearrangement uses TRBV27 and TRBJ2-3, with a possible D match to TRBD2 (5 bases). Germline lookup yields CDR1 MNHEY and CDR2 SMNVEV (reference sequence). This CDR3 is built from 14 residues. V was pared by 4 bases and J by 2 bases, with 10 bases between. The CDR3 here is CASSSQRDTDTQYF. The CDR3 DNA sequence: TGTGCCAGCAGTTCTCAACGGGACACAGATACGCAGTATTTT.